The 32 T cell receptor beta chains given below trace back to one sample, sequenced in a study of early T cells in non-severe SARS-CoV-2 infection. TCRdb re-analysed the 5' RACE reads in MiXCR, keeping a single row per CDR3 protein. This sample has some 66,000 distinct CDR3 sequences, with 12% found just once. Input material: whole blood. Receptors originate from an adult who was a healthcare worker with PCR-confirmed SARS-CoV-2 infection or an uninfected control (not recorded which).

V and J are TRBV21-1 and TRBJ1-5; the table's D call, TRBD1, was not checked against the DNA. TRBV21-1 is assigned pseudogene status. The CDR3 is 18 amino acids. The CDR3 region is CASTGRGQGTNSNQPQHF. The CDR3 DNA reads TGTGCCAGCACCGGGAGGGGACAGGGGACAAATAGCAATCAGCCCCAGCATTTT.

V and J are TRBV5-1 and TRBJ2-2, with 8 bases aligning to TRBD2. This CDR3 is 14 amino acids long. Germline loops: CDR1 SGHRS, CDR2 YFSETQ. Trimming at V came to 2 bases and at J to 6 bases, leaving 3 bases not matched to a gene. CDR3 protein: CASSLAGEAGELFF. DNA of the CDR3: TGCGCCAGCAGCTTAGCGGGAGAGGCCGGGGAGCTGTTTTTT.

There are many counts of this clonotype. V usage is TRBV28 and J usage is TRBJ1-5; a weak D match, TRBD1 (5 bases). Trimming cost V 5 bases and J 0 bases, with 11 bases left between them. CDR3 length: 15 amino acids. Per the germline V gene, CDR1 is MDHEN and CDR2 is SYDVKM. CDR3 DNA sequence: TGTGCCAGCAGTGGGGACCCTTATAGCAATCAGCCCCAGCATTTT. Its translation: CASSGDPYSNQPQHF.

This clonotype came up many times. The chain is built from TRBV7-9 and TRBJ2-2, with 8 bases matching TRBD2. The germline CDR1 and CDR2 sequences are SEHNR and FQNEAQ (reference sequence). CDR3 size: 16 residues. V was pared by 5 bases and J by 4 bases, with 9 bases of the junction left unmatched. The CDR3 nucleotides are TGTGCCAGCAGCCCGCGGGGGGCCTATCTCACCGGGGAGCTGTTTTTT. Translation gives CASSPRGAYLTGELFF.

The table lists this clonotype with a few counts. The J gene is TRBJ2-5, the V gene TRBV10-1; TRBD1 aligns across 10 bases. The CDR3 spans 14 residues. V gave up 4 bases and J gave up 4 bases; unmatched junction bases: 3. Germline assignment: CDR1 WNHNN and CDR2 SYGVQD (reference sequence). CDR3 protein: CASSGDRGGETQYF. CDR3 DNA: TGCGCCAGCAGTGGGGACAGGGGAGGAGAGACCCAGTACTTC.

This clonotype has more than one count but fewer than ten. V usage is TRBV2 and J usage is TRBJ2-7; D is ambiguous. V lost 6 bases to trimming and J lost 0 bases, with 6 bases between them. This CDR3 has 12 amino acids. Germline loops: CDR1 SNHLY, CDR2 FYNNEI. The CDR3 DNA reads TGTGCCAGCAGCGAATCCTCCTACGAGCAGTACTTC. This codes for CASSESSYEQYF. Full variable domain (rest looked up from reference TRBV2 and TRBJ2-7): EPEVTQTPSHQVTQMGQEVILRCVPISNHLYFYWYRQILGQKVEFLVSFYNNEISEKSEIFDDQFSVERPDGSNFTLKIRSTKLEDSAMYFCASSESSYEQYFGPGTRLTVT.

This clonotype was counted a few times. The chain couples TRBV24-1 to TRBJ2-1; D call uncertain. Trimming stripped 2 bases from V and 8 bases from J, with 12 bases between. The germline CDR1 and CDR2 sequences are KGHDR and SFDVKD. The CDR3 has 14 amino acids. The CDR3 coding sequence is TGTGCCACCAGTGATTCCCGACAAGCTGATGAGCAGTTCTTC. It encodes CATSDSRQADEQFF.

J is TRBJ2-5 and V is TRBV18; the D gene is possibly TRBD2 (6 bases). V lost 2 bases and J 1 base, leaving 11 bases between the germline ends. The CDR3 has 15 amino acids. Germline V gene sequence: CDR1 KGHSH, CDR2 LQKENI. The CDR3 spells CASSPSVGGQETQYF. DNA for the CDR3: TGTGCCAGCTCACCATCGGTCGGGGGCCAAGAGACCCAGTACTTC.

This chain links TRBV6-2 or TRBV6-3 with TRBJ2-1, with D perhaps matching TRBD2 (7 bases). From germline, CDR1 is MNHEY and CDR2 SVGEGT. The CDR3 consists of 15 residues. V lost 5 bases and J lost 2, with 13 bases in between. Here the CDR3 reads CASSARGGTYNEQFF. CDR3 nucleotides: TGTGCCAGCAGTGCCAGGGGAGGGACCTACAATGAGCAGTTCTTC.

This clonotype was detected ten times or more. The chain links TRBV4-1 to TRBJ2-1; D possibly corresponds to TRBD2 (6 bases). Trimming removed 0 bases from V and 0 bases from J, with 21 bases in between. CDR1 MGHRA and CDR2 YSYEKL come from the germline V gene. The CDR3 contains 20 residues. The CDR3 reads CASSQELEGIRPSSYNEQFF. The DNA for the CDR3 is TGCGCCAGCAGCCAAGAATTGGAGGGGATTCGACCAAGCTCCTACAATGAGCAGTTCTTC.

The chain is built from TRBV3-1 and TRBJ2-3, with 13 bases lining up with TRBD2. Germline-derived CDR1 and CDR2 are LGHDT and YNNKEL (reference sequence). The junction had 15 bases not matched to a gene; V was cut back by 2 bases and J by 4 bases. This CDR3 contains 20 residues. The CDR3 reads CASSQRRLAGGATVSDTQYF. The DNA of the CDR3 is TGTGCCAGCAGCCAACGAAGACTAGCGGGGGGAGCGACCGTTTCAGATACGCAGTATTTT.

This clonotype occurred a few times. The chain couples TRBV25-1 to TRBJ2-3, with 9 bases identical to TRBD1. The trim removed 6 bases at V and 4 bases at J, leaving 8 bases unmatched. This CDR3 is 15 amino acids long. Looked up from germline, CDR1 is MGHDK and CDR2 is SYGVNS. CDR3: CASSPGGTGSDTQYF. The DNA for the CDR3 is TGTGCCAGCAGCCCCGGGGGGACAGGGTCAGATACGCAGTATTTT.

In this sample, this clonotype turned up a few times. This sequence joins TRBV9 and TRBJ2-6, with D possibly matching TRBD1 (6 bases). CDR1 is SGDLS and CDR2 is YYNGEE in the germline V gene. The V end lost 4 bases, the J end lost 0 bases, and 23 bases lay between the germline ends. The CDR3 contains 20 residues. The CDR3 coding sequence is TGTGCCAGCAGCACCACATGGGCACACAGGGAGATCTCTGGGGCCAACGTCCTGACTTTC. This encodes CASSTTWAHREISGANVLTF.

The rearrangement links TRBV30 to TRBJ2-1; no clear D gene. V lost 2 bases and J lost 9, with 8 bases in between. CDR3 length: 11 residues. CDR1 is GTSNPN and CDR2 is SVGIG in the germline V gene (reference sequence). The CDR3 loop reads CAWSSGFEQFF. The CDR3 DNA is TGTGCCTGGAGTAGTGGCTTTGAGCAGTTCTTC.

This clonotype appeared a few times. V is TRBV7-9 and J is TRBJ2-5, with 7 bases matching TRBD2. The CDR3 consists of 15 residues. Per germline, CDR1 SEHNR and CDR2 FQNEAQ (reference sequence). V gave up 6 bases and J gave up 5 bases; unmatched junction bases: 12. The CDR3 reads CASSSAGEPGETQYF. As DNA, the CDR3 is TGTGCCAGCAGTTCCGCGGGGGAGCCAGGGGAGACCCAGTACTTC.

The chain uses TRBV3-1 and TRBJ2-5, with 9 bases matching TRBD2. The length of the CDR3 is 15 residues. CDR1 is LGHDT, CDR2 YNNKEL, per germline (reference sequence). After removal of 5 bases from V and 5 bases from J, the junction contained 9 bases not matched to a gene. The CDR3 reads CASSSIAGALETQYF. The CDR3, as DNA: TGTGCCAGCAGCTCCATAGCGGGAGCATTGGAGACCCAGTACTTC.

The genes are TRBV20-1 and TRBJ2-5; 11 nucleotides agree with TRBD2. The CDR3 covers 15 residues. The V gene's germline CDR1 is DFQATT and CDR2 SNEGSKA (reference sequence). V dropped 3 bases and J dropped 1; count of bases not matched to a gene: 4. For the CDR3, the DNA is TGCAGTGCTAGCCCTAGCGGGGGGTTCCAAGAGACCCAGTACTTC. As protein: CSASPSGGFQETQYF.

The genes are TRBV6-5 and TRBJ2-2, with D possibly matching TRBD1 (8 bases). Germline assignment: CDR1 MNHEY and CDR2 SVGAGI. The CDR3 spans 14 residues. Trimming cost V 7 bases and J 5 bases, with 14 bases left between them. Here the CDR3 reads CASTGQGGTGELFF. The DNA for the CDR3 is TGTGCCAGCACTGGACAGGGAGGGACCGGGGAGCTGTTTTTT.

This clonotype was picked up a small number of times. The CDR3 reads CSVDSSRGGYTF. CDR3 nucleotides: TGCAGCGTTGATTCGTCAAGGGGTGGCTACACCTTC. This rearrangement joins TRBV29-1 to TRBJ1-2, with D perhaps matching TRBD1 (5 bases). The CDR3 contains 12 residues. Trimming took 3 bases from V and 7 from J, leaving 12 bases between them. Germline lookup yields CDR1 SQVTM and CDR2 ANQGSEA.

This rearrangement joins TRBV4-3 to TRBJ2-7; 11 bases map to TRBD2. Germline loops: CDR1 LGHNA, CDR2 YSLEER. The CDR3 runs to 14 residues. J lost 12 bases, V lost 0 bases, and 7 bases had no gene match. Here the CDR3 DNA reads TGCGCCAGCAGCCAAGATGGGACTAGCGGTTTTCTGTACTTC. Protein sequence: CASSQDGTSGFLYF.

The sample holds many counts of this clonotype. The chain links TRBV19 to TRBJ1-5, with D perhaps TRBD1 (6 bases). The length of the CDR3 is 14 residues. CDR1 and CDR2 from the germline V gene are LNHDA and SQIVND (reference sequence). Trimming took 6 bases from V and 4 from J, leaving 13 bases between them. The CDR3 is CASRSGVSNQPQHF. The DNA for the CDR3 is TGTGCCAGTAGATCAGGGGTTTCGAATCAGCCCCAGCATTTT. Full variable domain (remainder filled in from reference TRBV19 and TRBJ1-5): DGGITQSPKYLFRKEGQNVTLSCEQNLNHDAMYWYRQDPGQGLRLIYYSQIVNDFQKGDIAEGYSVSREKKESFPLTVTSAQKNPTAFYLCASRSGVSNQPQHFGDGTRLSIL.

In its sample, this clonotype was seen many times. V and J are TRBV29-1 and TRBJ2-5, with D uncertain. The ends were cut back, 6 bases at V and 3 bases at J, with 11 bases in the middle. CDR3 length equals 12 residues. Germline V gene sequence: CDR1 SQVTM, CDR2 ANQGSEA. CDR3 coding DNA: TGCAGCGTCCGGAGCTCAAAAGAGACCCAGTACTTC. Amino acids: CSVRSSKETQYF.

This clonotype has only a few counts. The rearrangement uses TRBV20-1 and TRBJ2-1, with 10 nucleotides matching TRBD2. Germline V gene data show CDR1 as DFQATT and CDR2 as SNEGSKA (reference sequence). The CDR3 loop spans 16 amino acids. V shed 6 bases, J shed 5 bases, and the junction held 13 bases outside the gene matches. The CDR3 coding sequence is TGCAGTGCATCCTACAGGGTAGCGGGAGGACACAATGAGCAGTTCTTC. It translates to CSASYRVAGGHNEQFF.

At least ten counts were recorded for this clonotype. V usage is TRBV6-6 and J usage is TRBJ2-1; D is uncertain. Trimming took off 7 bases at V and 4 bases at J, with 11 bases between the two ends. This CDR3 is built from 13 residues. Germline V gene lookup returns CDR1 MNHNY and CDR2 SVGAGI (reference sequence). CDR3 protein: CASTSKGYNEQFF. The DNA for the CDR3 is TGTGCCAGCACCTCAAAGGGATACAATGAGCAGTTCTTC.

This clonotype appeared many times. This chain joins TRBV9 and TRBJ2-2; D might be TRBD1 (8 bases). CDR3 size: 14 residues. Trimming took 10 bases from V and 3 from J, leaving 16 bases between them. Germline assignment: CDR1 SGDLS and CDR2 YYNGEE. The CDR3 loop reads CAGQGGSDTGELFF. The CDR3 DNA reads as TGTGCCGGACAGGGAGGGAGCGACACCGGGGAGCTGTTTTTT.

There are many counts of this clonotype. The chain joins TRBV20-1 to TRBJ2-7; TRBD2 aligns across 7 bases. V lost 3 bases and J lost 0; bases outside the gene matches: 5. CDR3 length equals 14 residues. Germline loops: CDR1 DFQATT, CDR2 SNEGSKA (reference sequence). The CDR3 is CSASPSGLSYEQYF. The CDR3 DNA is TGCAGTGCTAGCCCTAGCGGTCTCTCCTACGAGCAGTACTTC.

V gene TRBV11-2 combines with J gene TRBJ2-1; TRBD2 is a possible D gene (5 bases). The CDR3 totals 15 residues. V lost 5 bases and J lost 4, with 15 bases in between. Germline V gene data show CDR1 as SGHAT and CDR2 as FQNNGV. CDR3 in amino acids: CASSPTGWGYNEQFF. The CDR3 bases are TGTGCCAGCAGCCCGACGGGATGGGGATACAATGAGCAGTTCTTC. The full variable domain, rest sourced from reference TRBV11-2 and TRBJ2-1, is EAGVAQSPRYKIIEKRQSVAFWCNPISGHATLYWYQQILGQGPKLLIQFQNNGVVDDSQLPKDRFSAERLKGVDSTLKIQPAKLEDSAVYLCASSPTGWGYNEQFFGPGTRLTVL.

This clonotype was seen a few times. This sequence joins TRBV7-8 and TRBJ1-3; no definite D call. Trimming cost V 0 bases and J 5 bases, with 8 bases left between them. This CDR3 comprises 14 residues. Germline CDR1 and CDR2: SGHVS and FQNEAQ. CDR3 nucleotides: TGTGCCAGCAGCTTAGCGGAGGAACGAAACACCATATATTTT. Its translation: CASSLAEERNTIYF.

CDR3 DNA sequence: TGTGCCAGCAGCTACCTGACAGGGTCCAGAACTAACTATGGCTACACCTTC. Its translation is CASSYLTGSRTNYGYTF. The chain uses TRBV5-4 and TRBJ1-2; 7 nucleotides match TRBD1. The CDR3 runs 17 residues. Germline V gene sequence: CDR1 SGHNT, CDR2 YYREEE (reference sequence). The junction had 11 bases not matched to a gene; V was cut back by 3 bases and J by 0 bases.

The chain links TRBV20-1 to TRBJ1-1; no clear D. V was shortened by 5 bases and J by 1 base, with 8 bases between the two germline ends. Germline loops: CDR1 DFQATT, CDR2 SNEGSKA (reference sequence). CDR3 size: 12 residues. CDR3 sequence: CSAGAENTEAFF. CDR3 nucleotide sequence: TGCAGTGCTGGAGCAGAGAACACTGAAGCTTTCTTT.

This clonotype was observed at least ten times. The chain has TRBV3-1 and TRBJ1-4; D is unclear. CDR1 is LGHDT, CDR2 YNNKEL, per germline (reference sequence). The V and J ends lost 6 bases and 4 bases respectively, with 9 bases between them. The CDR3 runs 13 residues. The CDR3 loop is CASRGDINEKLFF. CDR3 sequence (DNA): TGTGCCAGCAGGGGAGACATTAATGAAAAACTGTTTTTT.

The genes are TRBV9 and TRBJ1-6; D is ambiguous. CDR1 SGDLS and CDR2 YYNGEE come from the germline V gene. The CDR3 is 12 residues long. V lost 4 bases and J lost 12, with 11 bases in between. Here the CDR3 DNA reads TGTGCCAGCAGCACCCATGAGGGACCCCTCCACTTT. This encodes CASSTHEGPLHF.